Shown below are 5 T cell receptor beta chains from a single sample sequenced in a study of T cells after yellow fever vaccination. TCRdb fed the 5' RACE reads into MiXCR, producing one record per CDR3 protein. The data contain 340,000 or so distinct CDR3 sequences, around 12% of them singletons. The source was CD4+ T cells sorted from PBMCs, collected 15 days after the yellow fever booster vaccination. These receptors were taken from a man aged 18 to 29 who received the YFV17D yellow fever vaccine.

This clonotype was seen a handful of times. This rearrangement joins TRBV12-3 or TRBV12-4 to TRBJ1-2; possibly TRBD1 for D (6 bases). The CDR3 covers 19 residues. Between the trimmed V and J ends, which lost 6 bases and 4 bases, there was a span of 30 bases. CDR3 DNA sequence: TGTGCCAGCAGCCCGCCCCTCCCCGGGTCCCCCAGGGGAATCTATGGCTACACCTTC. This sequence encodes CASSPPLPGSPRGIYGYTF.

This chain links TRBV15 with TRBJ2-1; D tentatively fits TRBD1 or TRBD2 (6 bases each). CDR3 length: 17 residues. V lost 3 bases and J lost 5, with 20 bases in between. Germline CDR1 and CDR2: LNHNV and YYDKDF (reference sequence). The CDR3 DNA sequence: TGTGCCACCAGCAGGGTAGGGGGGCGGCGCCTCAACAATGAGCAGTTCTTC. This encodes CATSRVGGRRLNNEQFF.

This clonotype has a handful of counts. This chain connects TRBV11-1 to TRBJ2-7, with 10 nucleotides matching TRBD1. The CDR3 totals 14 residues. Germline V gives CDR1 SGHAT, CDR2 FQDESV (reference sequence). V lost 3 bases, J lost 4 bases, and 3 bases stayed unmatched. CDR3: CASSFRDRGYEQYV. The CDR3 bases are TGTGCCAGCAGCTTCCGGGACAGGGGTTACGAGCAGTACGTC.

CDR3 amino acids: CASSQDLGGELFF. In nucleotides, the CDR3 is TGCGCCAGCAGCCAAGATTTAGGCGGGGAGCTGTTTTTT. The J gene is TRBJ2-2, the V gene TRBV4-3; D is uncertain. CDR1 is LGHNA, CDR2 YSLEER, per germline. The CDR3 runs 13 residues. Between the trimmed V and J ends, which lost 0 bases and 7 bases, there was a span of 6 bases.

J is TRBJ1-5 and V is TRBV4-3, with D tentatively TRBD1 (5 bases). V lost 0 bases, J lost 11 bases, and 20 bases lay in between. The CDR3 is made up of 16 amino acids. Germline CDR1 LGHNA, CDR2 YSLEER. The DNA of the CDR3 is TGCGCCAGCAGCCAAGATCTGGGGGGATACTACCGGGCCCAGCATTTT. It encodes CASSQDLGGYYRAQHF.